The source of this T cell receptor (beta chain) is a study of blood T cells in healthy people across ages. The CDR3 covers 16 residues. Concerning this clonotype: The junction departs from germline at one end; a sequencing error may be responsible.

The use of a sample-barcoded 5' primer and a J-beta primer mix characterized a second PCR of roughly 7 to 11 cycles. TCRdb fed the 5' RACE reads into MiXCR, producing one record per CDR3 protein. The sample lists some 640,000 distinct CDR3 sequences; 25% to 30% were seen once. The sample was blood. The chain is built from TRBV12-3 or TRBV12-4 and TRBJ2-3; TRBD1 matches 8 bases. This receptor was obtained from an elderly woman in good health. CDR3 region: CAGSPGQGVTTDAQYF. As DNA, the CDR3 is TGTGCCGGCAGTCCCGGACAGGGTGTAACTACAGATGCGCAGTATTTT.